This T cell receptor beta chain was retrieved from a study of somatic mutations in cytotoxic T cells in rheumatoid arthritis. The overall study: Certain V beta antibody-stained T-cell populations, V beta1+ cells sequenced for TCRB among them, were flow-sorted to nearly 100% purity. Whole-study results and caveats: Significant differences in CD8+ T-cell clonality were not found between rheumatoid arthritis patients and healthy controls (age-matched). The modest underrepresentation of TRBV07 observed in rheumatoid arthritis patients was not subjected to multiple-comparison adjustment.

Assay: immunoSEQ multiplex PCR; the TCRdb copy retains only in-frame clones and omits some. The sample shows around 15,000 clones, approximately 72% of them seen only once. Concerning this clone: Its matching antigen is unknown.

CDR1 is SGHAT and CDR2 is FQDESV in the germline V gene (reference sequence). This CDR3 contains 15 residues. The ends lost 5 bases at V and 5 bases at J; junction bases unmatched: 10. Positive selection with magnetic beads achieved the isolation of CD4+ and CD8+ cells, followed by a flow cytometry check of purity. The sequence was collected from an adult with rheumatoid arthritis. The material sequenced was CD8+ T cells sorted from blood. V usage is TRBV11-1 and J usage is TRBJ2-7; 9 bases line up with TRBD1. CDR3 residues: CASSPWTGAVHEQYF. The DNA of the CDR3 is TGTGCCAGCAGCCCCTGGACAGGGGCGGTTCACGAGCAGTACTTC.